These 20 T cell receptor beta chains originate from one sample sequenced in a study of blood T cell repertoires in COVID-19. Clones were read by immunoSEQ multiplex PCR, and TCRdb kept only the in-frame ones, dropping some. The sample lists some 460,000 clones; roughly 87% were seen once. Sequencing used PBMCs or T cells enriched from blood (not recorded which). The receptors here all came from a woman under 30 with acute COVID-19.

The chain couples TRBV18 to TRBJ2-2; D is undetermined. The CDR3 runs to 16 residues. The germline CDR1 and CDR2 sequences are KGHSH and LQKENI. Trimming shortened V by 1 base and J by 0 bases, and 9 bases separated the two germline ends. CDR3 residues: CASSPQEQSNTGELFF. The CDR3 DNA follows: TGTGCCAGCTCACCACAGGAGCAGTCGAACACCGGGGAGCTGTTTTTT.

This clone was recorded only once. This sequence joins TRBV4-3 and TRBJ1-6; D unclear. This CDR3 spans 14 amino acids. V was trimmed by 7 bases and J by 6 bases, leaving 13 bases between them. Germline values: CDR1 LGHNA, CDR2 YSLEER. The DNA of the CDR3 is TGCGCCAGCAAACAACAGCAGTCTAATTCACCCCTCCACTTT. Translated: CASKQQQSNSPLHF.

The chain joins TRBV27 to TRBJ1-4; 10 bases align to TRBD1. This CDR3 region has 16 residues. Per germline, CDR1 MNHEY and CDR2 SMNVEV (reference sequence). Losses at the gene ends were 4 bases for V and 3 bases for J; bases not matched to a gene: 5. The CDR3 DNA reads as TGTGCCAGCAGTTCGGGACAGGGGAAGGCTAATGAAAAACTGTTTTTT. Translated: CASSSGQGKANEKLFF.

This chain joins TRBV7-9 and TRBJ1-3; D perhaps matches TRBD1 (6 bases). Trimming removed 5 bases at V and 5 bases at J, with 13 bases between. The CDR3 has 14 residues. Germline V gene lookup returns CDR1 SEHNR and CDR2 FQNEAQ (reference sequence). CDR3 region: CASSRGDKRNTIYF. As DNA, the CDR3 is TGTGCCAGCAGCCGAGGGGACAAGAGAAACACCATATATTTT.

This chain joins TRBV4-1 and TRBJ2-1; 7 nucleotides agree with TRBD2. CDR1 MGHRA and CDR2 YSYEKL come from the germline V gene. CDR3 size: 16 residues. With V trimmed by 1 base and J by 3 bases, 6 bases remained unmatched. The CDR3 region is CASSQGLSGGYNEQFF. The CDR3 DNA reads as TGCGCCAGCAGCCAAGGGCTCTCGGGGGGCTACAATGAGCAGTTCTTC.

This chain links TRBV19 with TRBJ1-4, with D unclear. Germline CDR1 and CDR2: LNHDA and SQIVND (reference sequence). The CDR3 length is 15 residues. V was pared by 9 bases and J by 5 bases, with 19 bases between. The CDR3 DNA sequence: TGTGCCAGCTCAGTAGGCTGGACTGACAATGAAAAACTGTTTTTT. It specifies CASSVGWTDNEKLFF.

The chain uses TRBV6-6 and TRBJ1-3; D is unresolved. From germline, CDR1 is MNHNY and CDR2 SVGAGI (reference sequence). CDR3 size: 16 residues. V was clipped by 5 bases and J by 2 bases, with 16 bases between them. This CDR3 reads CASSPHEARTGNTIYF. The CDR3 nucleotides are TGTGCCAGCAGTCCTCACGAGGCAAGGACTGGAAACACCATATATTTT.

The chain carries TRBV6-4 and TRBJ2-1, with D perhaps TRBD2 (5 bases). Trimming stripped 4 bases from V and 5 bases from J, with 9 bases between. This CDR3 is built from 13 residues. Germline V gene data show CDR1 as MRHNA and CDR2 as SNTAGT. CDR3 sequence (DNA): TGTGCCAGCAGTGTCGGGGTTGACAATGAGCAGTTCTTC. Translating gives CASSVGVDNEQFF.

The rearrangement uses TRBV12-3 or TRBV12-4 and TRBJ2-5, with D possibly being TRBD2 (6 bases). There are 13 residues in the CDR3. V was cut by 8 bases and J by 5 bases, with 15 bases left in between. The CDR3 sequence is CASQNLARETQYF. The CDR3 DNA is TGTGCCAGCCAAAACCTAGCGAGGGAGACCCAGTACTTC.

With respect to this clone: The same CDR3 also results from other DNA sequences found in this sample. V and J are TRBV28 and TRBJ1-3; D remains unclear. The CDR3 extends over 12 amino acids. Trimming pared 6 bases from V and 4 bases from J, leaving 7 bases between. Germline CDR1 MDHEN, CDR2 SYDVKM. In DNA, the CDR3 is TGTGCCAGCAGCCGGTCGGGAAACACCATATATTTT. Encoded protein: CASSRSGNTIYF.

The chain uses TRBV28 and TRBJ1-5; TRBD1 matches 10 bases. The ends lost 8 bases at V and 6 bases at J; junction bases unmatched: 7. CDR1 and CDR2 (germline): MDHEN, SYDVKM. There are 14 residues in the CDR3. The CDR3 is CASFGTGEAQPQHF. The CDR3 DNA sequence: TGTGCCAGCTTTGGGACAGGGGAGGCTCAGCCCCAGCATTTT.

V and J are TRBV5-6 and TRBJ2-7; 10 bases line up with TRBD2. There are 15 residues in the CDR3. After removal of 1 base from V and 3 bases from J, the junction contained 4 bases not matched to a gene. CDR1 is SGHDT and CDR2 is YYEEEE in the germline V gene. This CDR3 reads CASSLYASGSYEQYF. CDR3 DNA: TGTGCCAGCAGCTTGTATGCTAGCGGGAGCTACGAGCAGTACTTC.

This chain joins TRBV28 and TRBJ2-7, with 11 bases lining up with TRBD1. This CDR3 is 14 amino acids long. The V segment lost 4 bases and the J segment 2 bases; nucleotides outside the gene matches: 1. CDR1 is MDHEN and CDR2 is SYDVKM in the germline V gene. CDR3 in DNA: TGTGCCAGCAGTTGGGGACAGGGGGCCTACGAGCAGTACTTC. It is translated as CASSWGQGAYEQYF.

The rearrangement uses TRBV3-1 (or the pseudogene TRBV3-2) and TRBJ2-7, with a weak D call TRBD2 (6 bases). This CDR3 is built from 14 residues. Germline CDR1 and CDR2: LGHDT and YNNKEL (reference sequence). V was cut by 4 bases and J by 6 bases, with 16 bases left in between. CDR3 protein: CASSLLERVSEQYF. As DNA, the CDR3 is TGTGCCAGCAGCCTCCTAGAGCGGGTATCCGAGCAGTACTTC.

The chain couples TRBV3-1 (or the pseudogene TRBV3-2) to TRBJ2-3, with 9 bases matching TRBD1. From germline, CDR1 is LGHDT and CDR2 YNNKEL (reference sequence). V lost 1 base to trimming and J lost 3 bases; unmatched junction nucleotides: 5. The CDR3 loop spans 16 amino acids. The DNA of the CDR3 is TGTGCCAGCAGCCAAGCGGCGACAGGGGGGACAGATACGCAGTATTTT. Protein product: CASSQAATGGTDTQYF.

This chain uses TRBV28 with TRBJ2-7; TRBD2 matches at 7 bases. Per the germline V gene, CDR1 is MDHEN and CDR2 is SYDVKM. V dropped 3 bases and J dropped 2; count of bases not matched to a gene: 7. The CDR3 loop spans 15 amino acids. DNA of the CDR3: TGTGCCAGCAGTTTCGGGGGAGGGCTAGCCTACGAGCAGTACTTC. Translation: CASSFGGGLAYEQYF.

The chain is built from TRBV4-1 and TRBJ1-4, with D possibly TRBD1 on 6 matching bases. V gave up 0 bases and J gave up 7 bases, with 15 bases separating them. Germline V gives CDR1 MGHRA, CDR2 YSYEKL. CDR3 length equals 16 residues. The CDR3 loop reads CASSQDRGGQSEKLFF. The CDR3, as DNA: TGCGCCAGCAGCCAAGATAGGGGGGGCCAGTCTGAAAAACTGTTTTTT.

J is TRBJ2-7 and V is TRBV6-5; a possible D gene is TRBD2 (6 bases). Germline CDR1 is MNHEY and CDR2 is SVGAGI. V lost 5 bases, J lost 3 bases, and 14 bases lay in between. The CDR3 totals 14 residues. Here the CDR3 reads CASSRPGLLYEQYF. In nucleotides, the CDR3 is TGTGCCAGCAGTCGCCCGGGACTGCTCTACGAGCAGTACTTC.

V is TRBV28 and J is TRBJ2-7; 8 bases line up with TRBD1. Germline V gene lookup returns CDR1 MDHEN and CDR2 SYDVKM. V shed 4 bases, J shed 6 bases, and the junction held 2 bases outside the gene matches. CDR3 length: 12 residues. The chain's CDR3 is CASSSDRGEQYF. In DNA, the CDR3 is TGTGCCAGCAGTTCCGACAGGGGCGAGCAGTACTTC.

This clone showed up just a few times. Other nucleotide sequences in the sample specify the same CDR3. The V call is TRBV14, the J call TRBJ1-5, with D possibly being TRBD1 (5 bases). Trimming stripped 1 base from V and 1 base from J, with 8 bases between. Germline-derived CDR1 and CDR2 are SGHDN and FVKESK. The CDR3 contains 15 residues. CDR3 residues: CASSQGGGSNQPQHF. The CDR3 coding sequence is TGTGCCAGCAGCCAAGGCGGGGGGAGCAATCAGCCCCAGCATTTT.